This TCR beta chain was sequenced in a study of blood T cell repertoires in COVID-19. Profiled with immunoSEQ multiplex PCR; TCRdb holds only in-frame clones, not every one. The sample includes about 120,000 clones, over 75% of them seen just once. V lost 0 bases, J lost 6 bases, and 14 bases lay in between. CDR3 length equals 15 residues. Germline lookup yields CDR1 ENHRY and CDR2 SYGVKD. Specimen: peripheral blood. This clonotype was obtained from a man older than 75 with active or convalescent COVID-19. The V and J genes are TRBV10-3 and TRBJ1-2; D ambiguous. The CDR3 protein is CAISESALSRHGYTF. In nucleotides, the CDR3 is TGTGCCATCAGTGAGTCAGCACTAAGTCGACATGGCTACACCTTC.